These 20 T cell receptor beta chains came from one sample sequenced in a study of shared clonotypes between healthy human individuals. Method: immunoSEQ multiplex PCR; TCRdb's copy keeps in-frame clones and lacks some. Seen here are 2 million to 2.5 million clones, roughly 93% observed once, and the top ten hold around 0.37%. Sequences were obtained from naive CD4+ T cells from PBMCs. Subset denoted: CD45RA+ positively selected. The source is a man younger than 35 in good health. Some clones in this sample may be carry-over from other donors' samples.

The rearrangement uses TRBV18 and TRBJ1-1; D possibly corresponds to TRBD1 (5 bases). Germline V gives CDR1 KGHSH, CDR2 LQKENI. This CDR3 has 12 amino acids. With 7 bases removed from V and 1 base from J, the gap between germline ends came to 7 bases. CDR3: CASWGTNTEAFF. CDR3 bases: TGTGCCAGCTGGGGCACGAACACTGAAGCTTTCTTT.

The chain combines TRBV5-1 with TRBJ1-3, with 7 nucleotides matching TRBD1. Per germline, CDR1 SGHRS and CDR2 YFSETQ. V lost 4 bases and J lost 8; bases outside the gene matches: 9. This CDR3 region has 14 residues. The CDR3 bases are TGCGCCAGCAGCCCGGGCCAGGGGGTGGACACCATATATTTT. Translation: CASSPGQGVDTIYF.

This chain joins TRBV2 and TRBJ1-6, with D hard to call. The CDR3 has 14 residues. V dropped 4 bases and J dropped 6 bases, with 10 bases sitting between them. The germline gives CDR1 SNHLY, CDR2 FYNNEI. The DNA for the CDR3 is TGTGCCAGCAGTGGTGGGCCATCTAATTCACCCCTCCACTTT. This sequence encodes CASSGGPSNSPLHF.

The chain links TRBV4-1 to TRBJ2-7, with D possibly TRBD2 on 6 matching bases. CDR1 is MGHRA, CDR2 YSYEKL, per germline. The V end lost 5 bases, the J end lost 2 bases, and 16 bases lay between the germline ends. This CDR3 is 15 amino acids long. The CDR3 DNA is TGCGCCAGCAGCGTAACTAGCTCCAGGACCTACGAGCAGTACTTC. It yields the protein CASSVTSSRTYEQYF.

The rearrangement links TRBV28 to TRBJ2-7, with a weak D call TRBD1 (6 bases). CDR3 length equals 12 residues. Germline V lookup: CDR1 MDHEN, CDR2 SYDVKM. The germline V and J ends were trimmed by 8 bases and 7 bases, with 15 bases remaining between them. CDR3 coding DNA: TGTGCCAGCCTCGACAGGACTGGGGAGCAGTACTTC. This encodes CASLDRTGEQYF.

V gene TRBV9 combines with J gene TRBJ2-3; D unresolved. Trimming left V 4 bases short and J 2 bases short, with 17 bases between. Per germline, CDR1 SGDLS and CDR2 YYNGEE. The CDR3 loop spans 16 amino acids. As DNA, the CDR3 is TGTGCCAGCAGCACAGACTTGCGGCCTACCACAGATACGCAGTATTTT. This translates into CASSTDLRPTTDTQYF. Combining the CDR3 with reference TRBV9 and TRBJ2-3 gives the whole variable domain DSGVTQTPKHLITATGQRVTLRCSPRSGDLSVYWYQQSLDQGLQFLIQYYNGEERAKGNILERFSAQQFPDLHSELNLSSLELGDSALYFCASSTDLRPTTDTQYFGPGTRLTVL.

The rearrangement uses TRBV29-1 and TRBJ2-1; the match to TRBD1 covers 11 bases. V dropped 4 bases and J dropped 1; count of bases not matched to a gene: 6. Germline V CDR1 and CDR2: SQVTM, ANQGSEA. CDR3 length: 16 residues. The CDR3 is CSVGTGGAGSYNEQFF. The CDR3 DNA follows: TGCAGCGTTGGGACAGGGGGCGCAGGATCCTACAATGAGCAGTTCTTC.

V is TRBV7-2 and J is TRBJ2-7; no definite D call. This CDR3 is built from 12 residues. With 5 bases removed from V and 6 bases from J, the gap between germline ends came to 11 bases. CDR1 SGHTA and CDR2 FQGNSA come from the germline V gene. For the CDR3, the DNA is TGTGCCAGCAGCCTCGTCTCCGGCGAGCAGTACTTC. Translating it yields CASSLVSGEQYF.

The sample holds a few counts of this clone. J is TRBJ1-1 and V is TRBV20-1; D call uncertain. V lost 4 bases and J 10 bases, leaving 13 bases between the germline ends. Germline V gives CDR1 DFQATT, CDR2 SNEGSKA (reference sequence). The CDR3 runs 11 residues. CDR3 protein: CSAKWQRGAFF. The CDR3 nucleotides are TGCAGTGCTAAGTGGCAAAGAGGAGCTTTCTTT.

About this clone itself: Different DNA sequences within this sample yield the same CDR3. The chain is built from TRBV4-3 and TRBJ2-7; 10 nucleotides agree with TRBD2. Germline assignment: CDR1 LGHNA and CDR2 YSLEER. Trimming cost V 0 bases and J 4 bases; bases outside gene matches: 6. The CDR3 runs to 16 residues. CDR3 residues: CASSQDLASGSYEQYF. CDR3 in DNA: TGCGCCAGCAGCCAAGATCTCGCTAGCGGGAGTTACGAGCAGTACTTC.

This sequence joins TRBV10-1 and TRBJ2-7, with 7 bases lining up with TRBD1. Germline V gene lookup returns CDR1 WNHNN and CDR2 SYGVQD (reference sequence). The CDR3 has 15 amino acids. J was trimmed by 5 bases and V by 1 base; bases with no gene match: 8. CDR3 in amino acids: CASSELSDRVNEQYF. The CDR3 DNA reads TGCGCCAGCAGTGAGTTATCAGACAGGGTCAACGAGCAGTACTTC.

V gene TRBV5-1 combines with J gene TRBJ2-1; 11 bases align to TRBD1. The V and J ends lost 4 bases and 6 bases, in that order; junction bases with no gene match: 6. Germline assignment: CDR1 SGHRS and CDR2 YFSETQ. This CDR3 is built from 15 residues. Here the CDR3 reads CASSPTGTGGNEQFF. CDR3 bases: TGCGCCAGCAGCCCAACCGGGACAGGGGGCAATGAGCAGTTCTTC.

The chain has TRBV5-8 and TRBJ2-1; the D gene could be TRBD1 or TRBD2 (7 bases each). CDR1 SGHTS and CDR2 YDEGEE come from the germline V gene. The CDR3 loop spans 16 amino acids. Trimming removed 0 bases at V and 4 bases at J, with 14 bases between. The CDR3 nucleotides are TGTGCCAGCAGCTTGGCCGGCAGGGGGGGTTACAATGAGCAGTTCTTC. Translation gives CASSLAGRGGYNEQFF. Full variable domain (outside the CDR3, taken from reference TRBV5-8 and TRBJ2-1): EAGVTQSPTHLIKTRGQQATLRCSPISGHTSVYWYQQALGLGLQFLLWYDEGEERNRGNFPPRFSGRQFPNYSSELNVNALELEDSALYLCASSLAGRGGYNEQFFGPGTRLTVL.

The gene calls are TRBV4-3 and TRBJ2-5, with TRBD2 matching 10 bases. There are 14 residues in the CDR3. The germline CDR1 and CDR2 sequences are LGHNA and YSLEER. J gave up 7 bases and V 3 bases, and 5 bases lay outside the gene matches. The chain's CDR3 is CASSQGLASGTQYF. CDR3 coding DNA: TGCGCCAGCAGCCAGGGACTAGCGAGCGGGACCCAGTACTTC.

The chain is built from TRBV27 and TRBJ2-5; D not certain. Germline V gene lookup returns CDR1 MNHEY and CDR2 SMNVEV (reference sequence). The CDR3 has 13 amino acids. V was shortened by 5 bases and J by 4 bases, with 11 bases between the two germline ends. CDR3 protein: CASSARAGETQYF. DNA of the CDR3: TGTGCCAGCAGTGCTAGGGCTGGAGAGACCCAGTACTTC.

The rearrangement uses TRBV5-1 and TRBJ1-1; TRBD1 aligns across 7 bases. This CDR3 is 15 amino acids long. The junction had 6 bases not matched to a gene; V was cut back by 4 bases and J by 0 bases. Germline-derived CDR1 and CDR2 are SGHRS and YFSETQ. Here the CDR3 reads CASSPRTGLNTEAFF. CDR3 nucleotides: TGCGCCAGCAGCCCCCGGACAGGACTGAACACTGAAGCTTTCTTT.

The chain has TRBV25-1 and TRBJ1-6; D remains ambiguous. CDR1 MGHDK and CDR2 SYGVNS come from the germline V gene. The CDR3 covers 14 residues. V lost 3 bases and J 10 bases, leaving 13 bases between the germline ends. The CDR3 sequence is CASSDAGIGSPLHF. DNA of the CDR3: TGTGCCAGCAGTGACGCCGGGATTGGATCACCCCTCCACTTT.

The V gene is TRBV28, the J gene TRBJ2-7; D remains ambiguous. V gave up 7 bases and J gave up 12 bases, with 25 bases separating them. The CDR3 has 14 amino acids. CDR1 and CDR2 (germline): MDHEN, SYDVKM. The CDR3 bases are TGTGCCAGCAATCCCAGCATGGTGAAGGTACGGGCGTACTTC. This translates into CASNPSMVKVRAYF.

The V and J genes are TRBV7-2 and TRBJ1-2; 7 bases fit TRBD1. Germline values: CDR1 SGHTA, CDR2 FQGNSA. Losses at the gene ends were 10 bases for V and 4 bases for J; bases not matched to a gene: 9. This CDR3 spans 13 amino acids. The CDR3, as DNA: TGTGCCACGTCGACAGGGCCTTCCTATGGCTACACCTTC. It is translated as CATSTGPSYGYTF.

This clone was found once. The chain has TRBV5-1 and TRBJ2-4, with D possibly being TRBD1 (8 bases). The germline CDR1 and CDR2 sequences are SGHRS and YFSETQ. V lost 4 bases and J lost 0, with 29 bases in between. The CDR3 sequence is 21 residues long. CDR3: CASSVTPRGLADLLAKNIQYF. In DNA, the CDR3 is TGCGCCAGCAGCGTGACCCCCAGGGGGCTAGCGGACCTACTAGCCAAAAACATTCAGTACTTC.